The 7 T cell receptor beta chains reported below all come from one sample, sequenced in a study of preoperative IRX-2 immunotherapy in early breast cancer. The protocol was immunoSEQ multiplex PCR, while the TCRdb copy is restricted to in-frame clones and leaves out a portion. The data hold 1,000 or so clones, with around two thirds observed a single time. Treatment defined: preoperative locoregional IRX-2 cytokine immunotherapy. The sample consisted of tumor tissue, taken before IRX-2 immunotherapy. These receptors originate from a human donor with breast cancer.

DNA of the CDR3: TGTGCCAGCAGCAAAAGGGAGGGCAGGGTCGTATTGGGCGAGCAGTACTTC. Its protein product is CASSKREGRVVLGEQYF. The rearrangement uses TRBV7-6 and TRBJ2-7; 7 nucleotides match TRBD2. The junction had 19 bases not matched to a gene; V was cut back by 5 bases and J by 6 bases. There are 17 residues in the CDR3. Germline V gene lookup returns CDR1 SGHVS and CDR2 FNYEAQ.

This chain connects TRBV28 to TRBJ2-7; D may be TRBD2 (5 bases). From germline, CDR1 is MDHEN and CDR2 SYDVKM. CDR3 length: 16 amino acids. Trimming removed 8 bases from V and 2 bases from J, with 22 bases in between. The DNA for the CDR3 is TGTGCCAGCGGAGGCAGGCCGTTCGGTAATGCCTACGAGCAGTACTTC. Its protein product is CASGGRPFGNAYEQYF.

The V and J genes are TRBV10-3 and TRBJ2-7; D may be TRBD1 (5 bases). The CDR3 is 13 residues long. Trimming pared 2 bases from V and 5 bases from J, leaving 10 bases between. From germline, CDR1 is ENHRY and CDR2 SYGVKD. In DNA form, the CDR3 reads TGTGCCATCAGTGAGCCTGACAGTGACGAGCAGTACTTC. As protein: CAISEPDSDEQYF.

V usage is TRBV6-8 and J usage is TRBJ2-5; D is possibly TRBD1 or TRBD2 (6 bases each). V lost 10 bases, J lost 4 bases, and 13 bases lay in between. In germline, CDR1 is MNHGY, CDR2 SAAAGT. CDR3 length equals 12 residues. CDR3 residues: CAIQGGGETQYF. In DNA, the CDR3 is TGTGCCATACAGGGAGGCGGAGAGACCCAGTACTTC.

The chain employs TRBV6-8 and TRBJ1-4; D gene unclear. The CDR3 length is 17 residues. Germline CDR1 MNHGY, CDR2 SAAAGT. V was clipped by 0 bases and J by 0 bases, with 11 bases between them. The CDR3 protein is CASSYSSKRSTNEKLFF. In DNA form, the CDR3 reads TGTGCCAGCAGTTACTCGAGTAAGAGGTCAACTAATGAAAAACTGTTTTTT.

This clone was seen a few times. The V and J genes are TRBV5-1 and TRBJ1-4; 7 bases align to TRBD1. The CDR3 has 16 amino acids. Losses at the gene ends were 4 bases for V and 8 bases for J; bases not matched to a gene: 14. From germline, CDR1 is SGHRS and CDR2 YFSETQ. This CDR3 reads CASSQGQALVMEKLFF. DNA for the CDR3: TGCGCCAGCAGCCAAGGACAGGCCCTGGTGATGGAAAAACTGTTTTTT.

V gene TRBV5-1 combines with J gene TRBJ1-1; no reliable D call. CDR1 is SGHRS, CDR2 YFSETQ, per germline. The CDR3 is made up of 15 amino acids. Trimming stripped 0 bases from V and 1 base from J, with 10 bases between. The CDR3 here is CASSLERIPNTEAFF. CDR3 in DNA: TGCGCCAGCAGCTTGGAGCGGATCCCGAACACTGAAGCTTTCTTT.